This is a list of T cell receptor beta chains from one sample in a study of cytomegalovirus exposure and HLA in healthy donors. The protocol was immunoSEQ multiplex PCR, while the TCRdb copy is restricted to in-frame clones and leaves out a portion. The sample contains approximately 160,000 clones, 50% to 75% of which appear only once. Sequenced: PBMCs. The receptors were sampled from a woman aged 25 to 39 in good health and CMV-seropositive. The CDR3 runs from the conserved cysteine through the conserved F or W. A D gene is named only where the DNA matches it firmly. Clone sizes are given selectively: once, few, many, or a class where the clone is expanded.

TRBV7-2,.,.,TRBJ1-5,CASSLAIAVPDNQPQHF,TGTGCCAGCAGCTTAGCGATCGCGGTCCCAGACAATCAGCCCCAGCATTTT
TRBV27,.,.,TRBJ1-5,CASSPGYSNQPQHF,TGTGCCAGCAGTCCCGGGTATAGCAATCAGCCCCAGCATTTT
TRBV18,.,.,TRBJ2-5,CASSPLTGFKETQYF,TGTGCCAGCTCACCCTTAACAGGGTTCAAAGAGACCCAGTACTTC
TRBV19,.,.,TRBJ2-7,CASSMGGRSSYEQYF,TGTGCCAGTAGTATGGGTGGGCGTAGCTCCTACGAGCAGTACTTC
TRBV10-3,few,.,TRBJ1-1,CAISELAGRDEAFF,TGTGCCATCAGTGAGTTGGCAGGGAGGGATGAAGCTTTCTTT
TRBV28,.,.,TRBJ2-7,CASSLSGLTLEQYF,TGTGCCAGCAGTCTCTCGGGACTCACCCTTGAGCAGTACTTC
TRBV27,.,.,TRBJ2-3,CASSFGGTDTQYF,TGTGCCAGCAGTTTCGGGGGCACAGATACGCAGTATTTT
TRBV5-1,.,TRBD1,TRBJ1-2,CASSLGGTGLRRNGYTF,TGCGCCAGCAGCTTGGGGGGGACAGGGCTTCGGAGGAATGGCTACACCTTC
TRBV4-2,.,.,TRBJ2-3,CASSLSGGTDTQYF,TGTGCCAGCAGCCTCTCCGGAGGGACAGATACGCAGTATTTT
TRBV13,few,TRBD2,TRBJ2-1,CASSGGLAGGFSYNEQFF,TGTGCCAGCAGCGGGGGACTAGCGGGAGGATTCTCCTACAATGAGCAGTTCTTC
TRBV18,.,.,TRBJ2-7,CASSTGYKNEQYF,TGTGCCAGCTCCACGGGGTATAAGAACGAGCAGTACTTC
TRBV5-1,.,.,TRBJ2-1,CASSPGGQNGEQFF,TGCGCCAGCAGCCCGGGCGGACAGAACGGTGAGCAGTTCTTC
TRBV10-2,.,.,TRBJ1-1,CASGQFKAFF,TGCGCCAGCGGACAGTTTAAAGCTTTCTTT
TRBV18,.,.,TRBJ1-2,CASSVDSYGYTF,TGTGCCAGCTCAGTGGACAGCTATGGCTACACCTTC
TRBV6-5,few,TRBD1,TRBJ1-2,CASSYTGGLVTF,TGTGCCAGCAGTTACACAGGGGGTCTGGTCACCTTC
TRBV30,few,.,TRBJ1-3,CAWSRSLRGNTIYF,TGTGCCTGGAGCCGCTCGTTGCGGGGAAACACCATATATTTT
TRBV19,.,TRBD1,TRBJ2-2,CASSGQGGFRELFF,TGTGCCAGTAGCGGACAGGGGGGATTCCGGGAGCTGTTTTTT
TRBV7-8,.,TRBD2,TRBJ2-7,CASSRRGLAAREQYF,TGTGCCAGCAGCCGACGGGGACTAGCTGCTCGGGAGCAGTACTTC
TRBV11-2,.,.,TRBJ1-2,CASSLDRGIGYTF,TGTGCCAGCAGCTTAGATCGAGGGATCGGCTACACCTTC
TRBV19,.,TRBD2,TRBJ2-1,CASSILAGGPNEQFF,TGTGCCAGTAGTATACTAGCGGGGGGCCCCAATGAGCAGTTCTTC
TRBV9,.,.,TRBJ2-1,CASSERLETYEQFF,TGTGCCAGCAGCGAGAGACTAGAAACATATGAGCAGTTCTTC
TRBV4-2,.,TRBD1,TRBJ1-1,CASSQDVRTGEAFF,TGTGCCAGCAGCCAAGATGTGAGGACAGGTGAAGCTTTCTTT
TRBV28,.,TRBD1,TRBJ1-2,CASSSPGGPYGYTF,TGTGCCAGCAGTTCGCCAGGGGGTCCCTATGGCTACACCTTC
TRBV29-1,.,TRBD2,TRBJ2-1,CSVMGGVANEQFF,TGCAGCGTTATGGGGGGGGTGGCCAATGAGCAGTTCTTC
TRBV7-8,.,TRBD2,TRBJ2-3,CASSSIREAQYF,TGTGCCAGCAGCTCGATACGGGAGGCGCAGTATTTT
TRBV27,.,.,TRBJ1-5,CASSYSGANQPQHF,TGTGCCAGCAGTTACAGCGGGGCAAATCAGCCCCAGCATTTT
TRBV28,.,TRBD1,TRBJ1-5,CASSHRGRGSNQPQHF,TGTGCCAGCAGCCACAGGGGGCGAGGGAGCAATCAGCCCCAGCATTTT
TRBV5-6,once,.,TRBJ2-7,CASSFGGGSPYEQYF,TGTGCCAGCAGTTTCGGAGGTGGGAGCCCCTACGAGCAGTACTTC
TRBV27,.,.,TRBJ2-1,CASSLGLADYNEQFF,TGTGCCAGCAGTTTAGGGTTAGCAGACTACAATGAGCAGTTCTTC
TRBV6-1,few,.,TRBJ2-7,CASSERGGSYEQYF,TGTGCCAGCAGTGAACGAGGGGGCTCCTACGAGCAGTACTTC
TRBV28,.,.,TRBJ2-7,CASSRNPISEQYF,TGTGCCAGCAGTCGTAACCCCATTAGCGAGCAGTACTTC
TRBV6-6,few,TRBD2,TRBJ2-1,CASSGTSDYNEQFF,TGTGCCAGCAGCGGGACTAGCGACTACAATGAGCAGTTCTTC
TRBV11-3,.,.,TRBJ2-5,CASSLKGGRETQYF,TGTGCCAGCAGCTTAAAGGGGGGGAGGGAGACCCAGTACTTC
TRBV13,few,.,TRBJ2-1,CASSLLTSTGYNEQFF,TGTGCCAGCAGCTTACTAACCTCAACAGGGTACAATGAGCAGTTCTTC
TRBV4-1,.,.,TRBJ1-4,CASSQDWAQGWEKLFF,TGCGCCAGCAGCCAAGATTGGGCGCAGGGTTGGGAAAAACTGTTTTTT
TRBV7-7,.,TRBD1,TRBJ2-1,CASSPGQGWNEQFF,TGTGCCAGCAGCCCAGGACAGGGGTGGAATGAGCAGTTCTTC
TRBV10-3,.,.,TRBJ2-6,CAIKVTESHSGANVLTF,TGTGCCATCAAAGTGACAGAGTCTCACTCTGGGGCCAACGTCCTGACTTTC
TRBV7-8,once,TRBD2,TRBJ2-3,CASTGRVTDTQYF,TGTGCCAGCACGGGGAGGGTCACAGATACGCAGTATTTT